Sequencing of this TCR beta chain was carried out in a study of brain metastases from non-small cell lung cancer (dated by TCRdb to about 2019). The study in broad terms: The study profiled the immune microenvironment of paired resected primary tumors and brain metastases taken from patients with non-small-cell lung cancer.

A total of 39 patients with non-small-cell lung cancer that had been surgically resected, each with specimens from both a primary tumor and a brain metastasis, made up the cohort. The tumor specimens used were formalin-fixed, paraffin-embedded tissues taken from archives. Libraries were prepared through the immunoSEQ multiplex PCR assay. T-cell receptor beta chain repertoire sequencing was carried out together with a 770-gene immune expression panel. What TCRdb holds here is the immuneACCESS table cut down to in-frame rearrangements. Part of the clones is not present; checked against another copy, under half of the missing clones reflect an unresolved V gene, and the others are unexplained. The sample table lists 200 to 300 clones, around 83% of them with a count of one. The ten largest clones capture 9.5% to 13% of the sample. Broad study findings and their caveats: Lower T-cell infiltration was exhibited by brain metastases compared with primary tumors (P < 0.001). T-cell clones appeared expanded in about two thirds of brain metastases relative to the matched primary tumors. Paired brain metastases and primary tumors largely shared TCR repertoires, although T-cell densities in the metastases were sparse.

Details on this clone: Its antigen is unknown. No per-base quality is available; no much larger clone lies one base away.

V was cut back by 1 base and J by 5 bases, leaving a gap of 6 bases between them. There are 13 amino acids in the CDR3, from cysteine to phenylalanine inclusive. The CDR3 DNA has 39 bases and is translated from base 1. CDR1 and CDR2 are drawn from the germline V gene (reference sequence): SEHNR, FQNEAQ. Here the chain combines TRBV7-9 and TRBJ2-1; the D segment could be TRBD2, given 5 matching bases. Sequenced sample: tissue from a brain metastasis. The cell subset or site label here, explained by the study, means: resected brain metastasis paired with primary lung tumor. The receptor comes from a donor at least 40 years old with non-small cell lung cancer. DNA sequence: TGTGCCAGCAGCTTAGACGGGGACAATGAGCAGTTCTTC. This sequence encodes CASSLDGDNEQFF.